These T cell receptor beta chains were read from a single sample in a study of blood T cell repertoires in COVID-19. Profiling relied on immunoSEQ multiplex PCR, and the TCRdb table lists in-frame clones only, not all of them. The sample carries a few hundred thousand clones, less than 90% recorded once. Input material: PBMCs or T cells enriched from blood (not recorded which). The receptors were sampled from a woman between 50 and 59 years old who had recovered from COVID-19. Each CDR3 is given with its conserved first and last residue. A D gene is named only where the DNA matches it firmly. Some rows mark clone size as missing; the rest say once, few, many or name a class of expanded clone.

CDR3 DNA | CDR3 protein | J gene | D gene | clone size | V gene
TGTGCCAGCAGTCACAGGGCGGGTGAAGCTTTCTTT | CASSHRAGEAFF | TRBJ1-1 | NA | few | TRBV6-2/TRBV6-3
TGTGCCAGCAGCGAACGACTAGCGAGCGCCATCTACAATGAGCAGTTCTTC | CASSERLASAIYNEQFF | TRBJ2-1 | TRBD2 | NA | TRBV5-6
TGTGCCAGCTCACCACTGGCAGGGGAAGTCTATGGCTACACCTTC | CASSPLAGEVYGYTF | TRBJ1-2 | NA | NA | TRBV18
TGTGCCAGCAGTCCCATGGCAGGGGCGAGAACTAGCGGGATATACGAGCAGTACTTC | CASSPMAGARTSGIYEQYF | TRBJ2-7 | TRBD2 | NA | TRBV28
TGTGCCAGCAGGGAGGACCTCCGCGAGCAGTACTTC | CASREDLREQYF | TRBJ2-7 | NA | NA | TRBV7-9
TGTGCCAGCAGCAAAGCGCATAGGGAGGAGGGGGGGCGCAGGATCCAAAACATTCAGTACTTC | CASSKAHREEGGRRIQNIQYF | TRBJ2-4 | NA | few | TRBV21-1
TGTGCCAGCAGGAAAGGGGGCGAGAGTCAGCCCCAGCATTTT | CASRKGGESQPQHF | TRBJ1-5 | TRBD1 | NA | TRBV28
TGTGCCAGTAGCCCAGCGGGCCAAGAGACCCAGTACTTC | CASSPAGQETQYF | TRBJ2-5 | NA | NA | TRBV19
TGTGCCAGTACCAACACAGGGGGTACTCAGCCCCAGCATTTT | CASTNTGGTQPQHF | TRBJ1-5 | TRBD1 | NA | TRBV19
TGTGCCAGCTCACCTACTACCCAAGAGACCCAGTACTTC | CASSPTTQETQYF | TRBJ2-5 | NA | NA | TRBV18
TGTGCCAGCAGCATTGGGGGCACCTTGGGAGAAAAACTGTTTTTT | CASSIGGTLGEKLFF | TRBJ1-4 | NA | NA | TRBV5-5
TGTGCCTGGAGTAGGGACAGGGCCACTGAAGCTTTCTTT | CAWSRDRATEAFF | TRBJ1-1 | TRBD1 | NA | TRBV30
TGTGCCAGCAGTGAAGGTAGCGGGAGTAGGTACGAGCAGTACTTC | CASSEGSGSRYEQYF | TRBJ2-7 | TRBD2 | NA | TRBV2